The present TCR beta chain was sequenced within a study of T-cell reconstitution after alpha-beta-depleted transplantation in children. This clonotype was detected many times. No antigen is known for it. The study's findings and limits: About two months after transplant, alpha-beta T cells reportedly came from several hundred expanded graft clones. One year post-transplant, T-cell counts and diversity were largely derived from T cells produced anew.

This CDR3 is built from 14 residues. CDR1 and CDR2 (germline): MDHEN, SYDVKM. V shed 7 bases, J shed 7 bases, and the junction held 9 bases outside the gene matches. TCRbeta library construction was performed incorporating unique molecular identifiers. TCRdb fed the PCR reads into MiXCR, producing one record per CDR3 protein. The sample includes hundreds of thousands of distinct CDR3 sequences, around 13% of them seen just once. The TCR comes from a girl aged 2 to 9 with congenital amegakaryocytic thrombocytopenia, due to receive a stem cell transplant. V usage is TRBV28 and J usage is TRBJ1-5; 8 nucleotides match TRBD1. Specimen: PBMCs, collected before TCRalphabeta/CD19-depleted stem cell transplant. The CDR3 reads CASNAQGGQQPQHF. As DNA, the CDR3 is TGTGCCAGCAACGCACAGGGGGGTCAGCAGCCCCAGCATTTT.